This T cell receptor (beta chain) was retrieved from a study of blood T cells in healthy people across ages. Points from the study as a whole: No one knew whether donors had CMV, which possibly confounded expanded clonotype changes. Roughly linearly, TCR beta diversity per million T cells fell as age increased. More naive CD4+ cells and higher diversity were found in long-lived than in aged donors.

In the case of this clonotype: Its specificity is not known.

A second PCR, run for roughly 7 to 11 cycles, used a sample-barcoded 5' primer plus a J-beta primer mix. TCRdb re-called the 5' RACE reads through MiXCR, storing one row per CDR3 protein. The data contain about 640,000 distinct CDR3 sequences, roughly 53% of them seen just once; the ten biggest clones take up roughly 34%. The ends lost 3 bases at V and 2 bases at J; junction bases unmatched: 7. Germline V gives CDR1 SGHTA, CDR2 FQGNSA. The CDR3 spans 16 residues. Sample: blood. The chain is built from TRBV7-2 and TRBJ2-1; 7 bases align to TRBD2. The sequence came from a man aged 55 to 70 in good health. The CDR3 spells CASSLAAGVPYNEQFF. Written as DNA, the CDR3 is TGTGCCAGCAGCTTGGCTGCGGGGGTTCCCTACAATGAGCAGTTCTTC.